The following is a T cell receptor (beta chain) sequence with its context. The data originate from a study of blood T cell repertoires in COVID-19. Overall study: Whether acute or convalescent, the COVID-19 samples came from the United States, Italy and Spain. Nucleic acid was either cDNA or gDNA, and it came from T cells, B-cell-depleted T cells, or PBMCs.

The CDR3 is made up of 13 amino acids. Deletions cut 4 bases from V and 1 base from J, with 5 bases between. Germline CDR1 is MDHEN and CDR2 is SYDVKM. Authors' processing steps: Using reference gene primer amplification, nucleated cell counts were estimated. The data were produced by immunoSEQ multiplex PCR, yet TCRdb's version contains in-frame clones alone and is incomplete. V and J calls plus clone size are reproduced from that table; the DNA served to infer D and trimming. The table lists 220,000 or so clones, roughly nine tenths of them singletons, with 9.5% to 13% in the top ten. The V and J genes are TRBV28 and TRBJ1-5; no reliable D call. This TCR derives from a woman between 50 and 59 years old with COVID-19, enrolled during active disease. Sequencing input: peripheral blood. In DNA, the CDR3 is TGTGCCAGCAGTTACACAAGCAATCAGCCCCAGCATTTT. Its protein is CASSYTSNQPQHF.